These 9 T cell receptor beta chains originate from one sample sequenced in a study of blood T cell repertoires in COVID-19 (dated by TCRdb to 2018 to 2021). Receptor amplification or capture employed the immunoSEQ multiplex PCR assay. TCRdb mirrors the immuneACCESS table, restricted to in-frame sequences. Some clones are absent from its copies; in checked studies, under half trace to an unresolved V gene, and the reason for the others is unknown. In this sample the table shows 200,000 to 250,000 clones, approximately 84% of which occur a single time. 15% of the sample comes from the top ten. The sample consisted of PBMCs or T cells enriched from blood (not recorded which). Every receptor here comes from a man aged 35-49 years who had recovered from COVID-19.

This clone showed up just a few times. Written as DNA, the CDR3 is TGTGCCAGTCGAAAGGACAGGGGAAATTCACCCCTCCACTTT. Translated, it gives CASRKDRGNSPLHF. V gene TRBV6-5 combines with J gene TRBJ1-6; 9 positions agree with TRBD1. CDR1 and CDR2 (germline): MNHEY, SVGAGI. The CDR3 is made up of 14 amino acids. Trimming took 9 bases from V and 7 from J; bases not matched to a gene: 7.

This clone appeared a few times. This chain connects TRBV2 to TRBJ1-1; D is unresolved. V lost 7 bases and J 3 bases, leaving 12 bases between the germline ends. CDR3 length: 13 amino acids. Germline V gene data show CDR1 as SNHLY and CDR2 as FYNNEI. Here the CDR3 DNA reads TGTGCCAGCAATAGGGAGCGGGACACTGAAGCTTTCTTT. Translated, it gives CASNRERDTEAFF. Together with reference TRBV2 and TRBJ1-1, the CDR3 gives the full variable domain: EPEVTQTPSHQVTQMGQEVILRCVPISNHLYFYWYRQILGQKVEFLVSFYNNEISEKSEIFDDQFSVERPDGSNFTLKIRSTKLEDSAMYFCASNRERDTEAFFGQGTRLTVV.

The chain has TRBV15 and TRBJ1-5; D unclear. V lost 5 bases and J 0 bases, leaving 11 bases between the germline ends. Germline V CDR1 and CDR2: LNHNV, YYDKDF (reference sequence). The CDR3 is 15 residues long. The CDR3 reads CATSPGLHSNQPQHF. DNA of the CDR3: TGTGCCACCAGCCCGGGTCTACATAGCAATCAGCCCCAGCATTTT.

The chain has TRBV6-5 and TRBJ1-5; D possibly corresponds to TRBD1 (6 bases). Between the trimmed V and J ends, which lost 2 bases and 2 bases, there was a span of 10 bases. Germline CDR1 is MNHEY and CDR2 is SVGAGI. The CDR3 sequence is 15 residues long. As DNA, the CDR3 is TGTGCCAGCAGTTACGGCTCAGGGGGCAATCAGCCCCAGCATTTT. This encodes CASSYGSGGNQPQHF.

V usage is TRBV24-1 and J usage is TRBJ2-1; maybe TRBD2 (6 bases). Trimming removed 1 base at V and 8 bases at J, with 14 bases between. This CDR3 is 15 amino acids long. Germline CDR1 is KGHDR and CDR2 is SFDVKD. The CDR3 region has the DNA TGTGCCACCAGTGATTTAAAACGGGGGTTCGATGAGCAGTTCTTC. Translating gives CATSDLKRGFDEQFF.

V gene TRBV30 combines with J gene TRBJ2-5; no reliable D call. The V end lost 6 bases, the J end lost 5 bases, and 4 bases lay between the germline ends. This CDR3 has 9 residues. Germline V gives CDR1 GTSNPN, CDR2 SVGIG (reference sequence). The CDR3 DNA reads as TGTGCCTGCGGGGAGACCCAGTACTTC. This sequence encodes CACGETQYF. Looking up the rest from reference TRBV30 and TRBJ2-5 gives the full variable domain: SQTIHQWPATLVQPVGSPLSLECTVEGTSNPNLYWYRQAAGRGLQLLFYSVGIGQISSEVPQNLSASRPQDRQFILSSKKLLLSDSGFYLCACGETQYFGPGTRLLVL.

The chain employs TRBV30 and TRBJ1-5; D gene uncertain. The V end lost 1 base, the J end lost 5 bases, and 6 bases lay between the germline ends. The CDR3 extends over 12 amino acids. Germline CDR1 is GTSNPN and CDR2 is SVGIG (reference sequence). The DNA for the CDR3 is TGTGCCTGGAGTGGGGCAGATCAGCCCCAGCATTTT. This encodes CAWSGADQPQHF.

This clone was recorded a few times. V usage is TRBV5-6 and J usage is TRBJ2-1, with 7 bases identical to TRBD2. V lost 3 bases and J lost 4; bases outside the gene matches: 1. Looked up from germline, CDR1 is SGHDT and CDR2 is YYEEEE. The CDR3 is made up of 13 amino acids. The CDR3 is CASSSGGYNEQFF. Written as DNA, the CDR3 is TGTGCCAGCAGCTCGGGGGGTTACAATGAGCAGTTCTTC.

In DNA, the CDR3 is TGTGCCAGCAGCACCCGGGACAGGCCCCATGAAGCTTTCTTT. It yields the protein CASSTRDRPHEAFF. V and J are TRBV7-3 and TRBJ1-1; 8 nucleotides agree with TRBD1. Germline CDR1 is SGHTA and CDR2 is FQGTGA. There are 14 residues in the CDR3. J lost 7 bases, V lost 5 bases, and 9 bases had no gene match.